Below are 15 T cell receptor beta chains sequenced from a single sample in a study of T cell responses to AZD1222 COVID-19 vaccine. Sequencing was performed with immunoSEQ multiplex PCR; in TCRdb, only in-frame clones are kept and a portion is missing. The table shows around 130,000 clones, with over 90% occurring only once. Sequenced here: peripheral blood, sampled on day 0 of AZD1222 vaccination. The receptors derive from an adult in good health.

The rearrangement joins TRBV5-5 to TRBJ1-2; D is uncertain. This CDR3 has 12 amino acids. Trimming stripped 4 bases from V and 5 bases from J, with 9 bases between. Germline-derived CDR1 and CDR2 are SGHKS and YYEKEE (reference sequence). The CDR3 sequence is CASSLSGYGYTF. DNA for the CDR3: TGTGCCAGCAGCCTTTCGGGATATGGCTACACCTTC. The entire variable domain, with the rest obtained from reference TRBV5-5 and TRBJ1-2, is as follows: DAGVTQSPTHLIKTRGQQVTLRCSPISGHKSVSWYQQVLGQGPQFIFQYYEKEERGRGNFPDRFSARQFPNYSSELNVNALLLGDSALYLCASSLSGYGYTFGSGTRLTVV.

This clone was seen more than once but under ten times. Here the CDR3 reads CAWRPTGGRDQPQHF. The CDR3 DNA follows: TGTGCCTGGAGGCCCACAGGGGGCAGGGATCAGCCCCAGCATTTT. The chain recombines TRBV30 with TRBJ1-5; the match to TRBD1 covers 9 bases. The V gene end was trimmed by 3 bases and the J gene end by 5 bases; junction bases not matched to a gene: 8. The germline V gene has CDR1 GTSNPN and CDR2 SVGIG (reference sequence). The CDR3 totals 15 residues.

J is TRBJ2-3 and V is TRBV9, with 9 bases fitting TRBD2. From germline, CDR1 is SGDLS and CDR2 YYNGEE. There are 14 residues in the CDR3. V lost 0 bases and J lost 6; bases outside the gene matches: 2. The CDR3 reads CASSVATSGDTQYF. Here the CDR3 DNA reads TGTGCCAGCAGCGTAGCTACTAGCGGGGATACGCAGTATTTT.

The table lists this clone with a few counts. V is TRBV9 and J is TRBJ1-2, with unresolved D. V was pared by 4 bases and J by 10 bases, with 14 bases between. Germline CDR1 SGDLS, CDR2 YYNGEE. The CDR3 is made up of 12 amino acids. DNA for the CDR3: TGTGCCAGCAGCCCCAACATGGGGTCCTACACCTTC. Protein: CASSPNMGSYTF.

This chain uses TRBV9 with TRBJ1-2, with D possibly being TRBD1 (6 bases). Germline CDR1 reads SGDLS; CDR2 reads YYNGEE. V lost 4 bases and J 2 bases, leaving 15 bases between the germline ends. The CDR3 loop spans 15 amino acids. The CDR3 here is CASSPPGAQNYGYTF. CDR3 nucleotides: TGTGCCAGCAGCCCCCCGGGGGCCCAGAACTATGGCTACACCTTC.

The V gene is TRBV10-2, the J gene TRBJ1-6; TRBD1 matches at 10 bases. Losses at the gene ends were 4 bases for V and 7 bases for J; bases not matched to a gene: 1. CDR3 length: 14 residues. Germline loops: CDR1 WSHSY, CDR2 SAAADI. CDR3 sequence (DNA): TGCGCCAGCAGTGTGGACAGGGGGAATTCACCCCTCCACTTT. It encodes CASSVDRGNSPLHF.

The CDR3 spells CASSGQRVAPLHF. Here the CDR3 DNA reads TGTGCCAGCAGCGGACAGCGGGTAGCCCCCCTCCACTTT. V gene TRBV7-2 combines with J gene TRBJ1-6, with a tentative D call TRBD1 (6 bases). Germline values: CDR1 SGHTA, CDR2 FQGNSA. This CDR3 spans 13 amino acids. Trimming removed 5 bases at V and 13 bases at J, with 15 bases between.

The chain couples TRBV2 to TRBJ1-1; the D is unclear. Germline CDR1 and CDR2: SNHLY and FYNNEI. The CDR3 is made up of 16 amino acids. V was trimmed by 3 bases and J by 4 bases, leaving 18 bases between them. DNA of the CDR3: TGTGCCAGCAGTGAGGCCCGTCTCAAGTTGAGCACTGAAGCTTTCTTT. This codes for CASSEARLKLSTEAFF.

CDR3 coding DNA: TGTGCCAGCTCACCAGGGACAGGGGGCCGCACTGAAGCTTTCTTT. Translation gives CASSPGTGGRTEAFF. The chain couples TRBV18 to TRBJ1-1; 12 bases are shared with TRBD1. Trimming cost V 2 bases and J 4 bases; bases outside gene matches: 2. CDR3 length: 15 amino acids. Germline assignment: CDR1 KGHSH and CDR2 LQKENI.

V and J are TRBV6-5 and TRBJ1-4; 9 bases map to TRBD1. V dropped 2 bases and J dropped 6; count of bases not matched to a gene: 4. This CDR3 region has 15 residues. CDR1 is MNHEY, CDR2 SVGAGI, per germline. The CDR3 DNA sequence: TGTGCCAGCAGTTACGGGGGACAGGGTGATGAAAAACTGTTTTTT. Translated, it gives CASSYGGQGDEKLFF.

This chain uses TRBV7-9 with TRBJ2-7, with D unclear. Germline CDR1 is SEHNR and CDR2 is FQNEAQ (reference sequence). V lost 8 bases to trimming and J lost 4 bases, with 12 bases between them. This CDR3 comprises 12 residues. The CDR3, as DNA: TGTGCCAGCGGCCCCTCCTCTTACGAGCAGTACTTC. This sequence encodes CASGPSSYEQYF.

The chain couples TRBV30 to TRBJ1-5; no clear D. CDR3 length equals 16 residues. Looked up from germline, CDR1 is GTSNPN and CDR2 is SVGIG (reference sequence). V lost 1 base to trimming and J lost 4 bases, with 17 bases between them. CDR3 DNA sequence: TGTGCCTGGAGTGCTACCGTAGGGTCGGCTAATCAGCCCCAGCATTTT. Protein product: CAWSATVGSANQPQHF.

CDR3 DNA: TGTGCCAGCAGTTACTCTTATACAACATACAATGAGCAGTTCTTC. Translated: CASSYSYTTYNEQFF. This sequence joins TRBV6-5 and TRBJ2-1; D remains unclear. Trimming took 0 bases from V and 4 from J, leaving 10 bases between them. The V gene's germline CDR1 is MNHEY and CDR2 SVGAGI. There are 15 residues in the CDR3.

The CDR3 loop reads CASSLVGGTNEKLFF. DNA for the CDR3: TGTGCCAGCAGCTTAGTCGGGGGCACTAATGAAAAACTGTTTTTT. The genes are TRBV7-9 and TRBJ1-4; D perhaps matches TRBD1 (6 bases). V was cut by 1 base and J by 2 bases, with 8 bases left in between. Germline V gene data show CDR1 as SEHNR and CDR2 as FQNEAQ (reference sequence). The CDR3 contains 15 residues.

This chain links TRBV7-8 with TRBJ1-4; no clear D. V was trimmed by 5 bases and J by 7 bases, leaving 17 bases between them. The CDR3 length is 15 residues. Germline loops: CDR1 SGHVS, CDR2 FQNEAQ. CDR3 sequence: CASSPSGGRREKLFF. CDR3 nucleotides: TGTGCCAGCAGCCCTTCCGGAGGGCGGCGTGAAAAACTGTTTTTT.